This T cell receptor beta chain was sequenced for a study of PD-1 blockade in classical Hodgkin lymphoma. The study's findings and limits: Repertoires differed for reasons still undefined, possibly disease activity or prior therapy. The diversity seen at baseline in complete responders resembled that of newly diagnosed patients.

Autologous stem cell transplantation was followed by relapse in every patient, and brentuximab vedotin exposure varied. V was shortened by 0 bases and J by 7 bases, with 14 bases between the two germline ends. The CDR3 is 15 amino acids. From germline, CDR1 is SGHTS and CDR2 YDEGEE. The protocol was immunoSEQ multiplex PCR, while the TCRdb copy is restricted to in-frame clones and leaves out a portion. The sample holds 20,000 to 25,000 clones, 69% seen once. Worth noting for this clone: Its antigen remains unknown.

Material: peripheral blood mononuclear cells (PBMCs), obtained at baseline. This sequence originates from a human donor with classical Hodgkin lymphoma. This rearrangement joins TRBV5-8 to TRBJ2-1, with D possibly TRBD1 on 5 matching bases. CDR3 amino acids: CASSLVSGLRNEQFF. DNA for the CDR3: TGTGCCAGCAGCTTGGTGTCAGGGCTGAGGAATGAGCAGTTCTTC.